The subject of this entry is one T cell receptor (beta chain). The target antigen is unknown. The data derive from a study of blood T cells in healthy people across ages. Every sample had a minimum of 6.5 million PBMCs isolated. The CDR3 totals 14 residues. V gave up 7 bases and J gave up 8 bases; unmatched junction bases: 14. Germline V gene data show CDR1 as SQVTM and CDR2 as ANQGSEA. With a J-beta primer mix and a sample-barcoded 5' primer, a second PCR ran 7 to 11 cycles. One entry per CDR3 protein, called by TCRdb with MiXCR from the 5' RACE reads. The sample yields around 800,000 distinct CDR3 sequences, roughly 24% seen once. Regarding the study as a whole: There were more naive CD4+ cells and higher diversity in long-lived donors than in aged donors.

These records were also assigned to another study, of T cells of mothers and their children. That work adds: Per 15 ul, 1.5 ug of RNA was used, with all extracted RNA going into cDNA synthesis. Sequencing returned over 9.5 million TCR beta CDR3 reads per mother and roughly 3 million per child.

The chain joins TRBV29-1 to TRBJ2-1; TRBD1 agrees at 7 bases. This TCR was sampled from a boy between 10 and 17 years old in good health. Sequencing was done on a sample of blood. The CDR3 loop is CSGTTGWFSDEQFF. The CDR3 DNA follows: TGCAGCGGTACGACAGGGTGGTTTTCCGATGAGCAGTTCTTC.